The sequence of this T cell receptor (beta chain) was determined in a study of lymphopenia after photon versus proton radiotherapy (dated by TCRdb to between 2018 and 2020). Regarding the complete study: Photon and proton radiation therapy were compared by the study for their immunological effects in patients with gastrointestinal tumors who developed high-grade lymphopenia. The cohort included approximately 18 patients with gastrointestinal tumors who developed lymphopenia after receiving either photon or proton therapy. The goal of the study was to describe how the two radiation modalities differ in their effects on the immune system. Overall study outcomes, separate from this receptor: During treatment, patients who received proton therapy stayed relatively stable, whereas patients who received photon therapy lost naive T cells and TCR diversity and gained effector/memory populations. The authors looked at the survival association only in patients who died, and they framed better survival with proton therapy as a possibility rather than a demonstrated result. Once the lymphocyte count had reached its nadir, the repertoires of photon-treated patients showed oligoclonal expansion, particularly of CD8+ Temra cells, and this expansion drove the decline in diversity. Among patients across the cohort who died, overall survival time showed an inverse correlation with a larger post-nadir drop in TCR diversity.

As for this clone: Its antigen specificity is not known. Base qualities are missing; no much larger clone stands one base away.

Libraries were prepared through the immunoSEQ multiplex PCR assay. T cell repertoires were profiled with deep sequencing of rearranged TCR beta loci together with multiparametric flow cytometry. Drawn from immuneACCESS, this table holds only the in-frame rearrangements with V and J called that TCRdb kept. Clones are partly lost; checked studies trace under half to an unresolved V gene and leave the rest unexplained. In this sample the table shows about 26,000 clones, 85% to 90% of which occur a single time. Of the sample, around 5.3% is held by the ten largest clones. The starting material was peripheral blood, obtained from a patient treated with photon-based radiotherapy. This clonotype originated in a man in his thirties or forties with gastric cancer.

In nucleotide form, the sequence is TGTGCCAGCAGTCGGGACAGGGTAACCTACGAGCAGTACTTC. Its coded protein is CASSRDRVTYEQYF. The V and J segments used are TRBV27 and TRBJ2-7; TRBD1 aligns with 9 central bases. The CDR3 runs 14 amino acids, cysteine and phenylalanine included. Just CDR3 DNA is preserved here, 42 bases in frame from base 1. V is pruned by 5 bases and J by 2 bases, leaving 4 bases of the junction without a gene match. Via the germline V gene (reference sequence), CDR1 is MNHEY and CDR2 SMNVEV.